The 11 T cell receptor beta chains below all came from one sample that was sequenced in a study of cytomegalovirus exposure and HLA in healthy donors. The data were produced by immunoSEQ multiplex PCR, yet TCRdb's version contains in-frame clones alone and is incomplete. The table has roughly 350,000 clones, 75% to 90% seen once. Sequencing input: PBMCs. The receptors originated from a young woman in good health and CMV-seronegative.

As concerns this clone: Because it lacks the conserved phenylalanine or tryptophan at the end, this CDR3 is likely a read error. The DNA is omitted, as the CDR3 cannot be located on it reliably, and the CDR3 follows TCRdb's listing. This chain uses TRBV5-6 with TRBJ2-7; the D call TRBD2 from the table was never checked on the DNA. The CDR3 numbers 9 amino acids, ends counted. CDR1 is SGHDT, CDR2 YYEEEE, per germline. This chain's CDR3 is CASSPVPTP.

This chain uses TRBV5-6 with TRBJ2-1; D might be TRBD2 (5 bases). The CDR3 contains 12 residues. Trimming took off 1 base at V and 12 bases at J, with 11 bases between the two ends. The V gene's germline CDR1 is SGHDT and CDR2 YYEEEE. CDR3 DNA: TGTGCCAGCAGCTTGTTTAGCGAGGTGCAGTTCTTC. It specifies CASSLFSEVQFF.

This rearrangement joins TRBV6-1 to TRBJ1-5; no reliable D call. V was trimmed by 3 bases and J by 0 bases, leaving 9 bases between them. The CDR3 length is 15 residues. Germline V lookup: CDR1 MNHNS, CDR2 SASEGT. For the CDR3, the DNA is TGTGCCAGCAGTGATTGGCAGAATAGCAATCAGCCCCAGCATTTT. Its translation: CASSDWQNSNQPQHF.

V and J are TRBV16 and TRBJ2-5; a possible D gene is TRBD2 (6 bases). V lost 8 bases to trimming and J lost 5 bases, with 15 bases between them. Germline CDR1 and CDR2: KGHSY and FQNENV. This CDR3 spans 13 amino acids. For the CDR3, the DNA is TGTGCCAGCCAGTCCGCGGGGCGCGAGACCCAGTACTTC. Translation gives CASQSAGRETQYF.

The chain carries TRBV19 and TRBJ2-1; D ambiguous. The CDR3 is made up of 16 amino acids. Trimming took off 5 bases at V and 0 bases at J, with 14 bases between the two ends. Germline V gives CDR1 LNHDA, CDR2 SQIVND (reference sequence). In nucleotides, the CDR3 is TGTGCCAGTAGTCCCCCCGAGCGCTACTCCTACAATGAGCAGTTCTTC. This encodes CASSPPERYSYNEQFF.

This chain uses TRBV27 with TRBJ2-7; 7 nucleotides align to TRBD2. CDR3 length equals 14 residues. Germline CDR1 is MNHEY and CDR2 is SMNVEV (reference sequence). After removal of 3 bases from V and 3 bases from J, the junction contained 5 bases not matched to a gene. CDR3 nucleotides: TGTGCCAGCAGTTTCTCTAGCGGCTACTACGAGCAGTACTTC. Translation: CASSFSSGYYEQYF.

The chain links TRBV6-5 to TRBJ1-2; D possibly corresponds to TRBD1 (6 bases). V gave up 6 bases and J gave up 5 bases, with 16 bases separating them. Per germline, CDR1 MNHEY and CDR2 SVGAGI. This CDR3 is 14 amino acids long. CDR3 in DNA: TGTGCCAGCAGAACTCAGGGGTTGCATTATGGCTACACCTTC. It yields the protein CASRTQGLHYGYTF.

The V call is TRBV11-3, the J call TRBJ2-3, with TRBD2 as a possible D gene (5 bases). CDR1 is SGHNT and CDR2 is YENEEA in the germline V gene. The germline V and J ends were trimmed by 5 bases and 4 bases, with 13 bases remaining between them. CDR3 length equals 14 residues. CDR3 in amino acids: CASSRSGTSDTQYF. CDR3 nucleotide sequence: TGTGCCAGCAGCCGCAGCGGAACCTCAGATACGCAGTATTTT. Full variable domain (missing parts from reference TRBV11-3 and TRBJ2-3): EAGVVQSPRYKIIEKKQPVAFWCNPISGHNTLYWYLQNLGQGPELLIRYENEEAVDDSQLPKDRFSAERLKGVDSTLKIQPAELGDSAVYLCASSRSGTSDTQYFGPGTRLTVL.

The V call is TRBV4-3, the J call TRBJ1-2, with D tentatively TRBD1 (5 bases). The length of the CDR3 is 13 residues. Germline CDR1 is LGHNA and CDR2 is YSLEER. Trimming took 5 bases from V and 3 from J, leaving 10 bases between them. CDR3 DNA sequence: TGCGCCAGCAGCGACCCAGGGTACTATGGCTACACCTTC. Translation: CASSDPGYYGYTF.

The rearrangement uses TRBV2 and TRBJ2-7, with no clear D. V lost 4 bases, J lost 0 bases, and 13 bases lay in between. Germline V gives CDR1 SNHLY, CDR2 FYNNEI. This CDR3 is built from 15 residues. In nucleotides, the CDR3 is TGTGCCAGCAGTGTTTCGCAGATCCCCTCCTACGAGCAGTACTTC. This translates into CASSVSQIPSYEQYF.

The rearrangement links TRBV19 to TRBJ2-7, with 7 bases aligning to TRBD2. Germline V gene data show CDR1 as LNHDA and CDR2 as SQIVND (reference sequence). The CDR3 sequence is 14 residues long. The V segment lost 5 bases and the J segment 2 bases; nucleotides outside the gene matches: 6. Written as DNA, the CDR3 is TGTGCCAGTAGTGATAGCGGGCTGCCCTACGAGCAGTACTTC. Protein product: CASSDSGLPYEQYF.